The rows below give T cell receptor beta chains drawn from one sample of a study of blood T cell repertoires in COVID-19. Data came from immunoSEQ multiplex PCR; TCRdb stores just in-frame clones and leaves some out. The sample holds over 100,000 clones; about 85% are singletons and the top ten take less than 1.5%. The source material was peripheral blood. These receptors were taken from a man in his forties with acute or convalescent COVID-19. CDR3s include the opening cysteine and the closing phenylalanine or tryptophan. The order of the fields is J gene, V gene, CDR3 protein.

>TRBJ2-7|TRBV7-2
CASSSYRGEQYF
>TRBJ1-1|TRBV5-1
CATLPLGGLNTEAFF
>TRBJ2-5|TRBV18
CASSPRLLAGGRQETQYF
>TRBJ2-5|TRBV4-1
CASSRTGEWQQTQYF
>TRBJ1-4|TRBV5-1
CASTWGDRDKKLFF
>TRBJ1-2|TRBV15
CATSPGRANYGYTF
>TRBJ2-1|TRBV24-1
CATSDPRLVHEQFF
>TRBJ2-3|TRBV7-8
CASSFTLTGLPTDTQYF
>TRBJ1-1|TRBV2
CASNRGLNTEAFF
>TRBJ1-1|TRBV4-1
CASSQLDRGLNTEAFF
>TRBJ2-2|TRBV6-1
CASSLGQVNTGELFF
>TRBJ2-5|TRBV5-1
CASRRGGGDQETQYF
>TRBJ2-5|TRBV7-3
CASSFEGLVGETQYF
>TRBJ2-7|TRBV4-1
CASSQDHSGSREQYF
>TRBJ2-3|TRBV5-4
CASSPGQGTDTQYF
>TRBJ1-5|TRBV19
CASSRRQGRGNQPQHF
>TRBJ1-3|TRBV25-1
CASRGQGHGNTIYF
>TRBJ2-1|TRBV27
CASSLRGGLLSYNERFF
>TRBJ1-1|TRBV7-8
CASRTSRGDEAFF
>TRBJ1-1|TRBV2
CASSIPEVGSTEAFF
>TRBJ2-1|TRBV4-2
CASSRGPHDEQFF
>TRBJ1-1|TRBV6-1
CASSELRSHTEAFF
>TRBJ2-4|TRBV24-1
CATSESGRAKNIQYF
>TRBJ2-1|TRBV5-1
CASSFWRVGKRESEQFF
>TRBJ1-6|TRBV5-1
CASSRTGGGDSPLHF
>TRBJ2-2|TRBV7-9
CASDGSAGELFF
>TRBJ2-7|TRBV3-1/TRBV3-2
CASSQSLGYEQYF
>TRBJ2-7|TRBV5-6
CASSLEGGGYEQYF